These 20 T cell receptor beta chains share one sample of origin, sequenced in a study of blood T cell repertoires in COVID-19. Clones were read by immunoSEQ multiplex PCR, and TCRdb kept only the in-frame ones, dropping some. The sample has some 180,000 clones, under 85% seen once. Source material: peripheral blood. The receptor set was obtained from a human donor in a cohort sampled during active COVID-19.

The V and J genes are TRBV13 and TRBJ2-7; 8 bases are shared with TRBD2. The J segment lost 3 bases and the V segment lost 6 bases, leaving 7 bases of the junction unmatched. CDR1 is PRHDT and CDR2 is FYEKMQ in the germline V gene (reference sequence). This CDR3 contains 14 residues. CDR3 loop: CASRRGGGSYEQYF. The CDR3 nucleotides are TGTGCCAGCAGGAGAGGCGGGGGGAGCTACGAGCAGTACTTC.

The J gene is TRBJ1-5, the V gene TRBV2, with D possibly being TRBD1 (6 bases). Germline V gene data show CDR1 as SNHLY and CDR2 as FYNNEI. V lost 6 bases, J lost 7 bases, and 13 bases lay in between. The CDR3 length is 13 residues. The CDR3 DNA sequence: TGTGCCAGCAGCACAGGGATTTGGCAGCCCCAGCATTTT. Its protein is CASSTGIWQPQHF.

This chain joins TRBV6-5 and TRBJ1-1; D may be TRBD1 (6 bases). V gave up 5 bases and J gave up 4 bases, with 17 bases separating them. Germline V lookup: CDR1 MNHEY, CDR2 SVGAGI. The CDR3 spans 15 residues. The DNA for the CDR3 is TGTGCCAGCAGTCGGACAGCCCCGTTCGTCACTGAAGCTTTCTTT. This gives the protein CASSRTAPFVTEAFF.

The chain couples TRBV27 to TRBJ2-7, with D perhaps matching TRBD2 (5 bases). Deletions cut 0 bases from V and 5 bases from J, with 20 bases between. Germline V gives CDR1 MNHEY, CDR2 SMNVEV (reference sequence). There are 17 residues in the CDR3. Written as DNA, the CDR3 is TGTGCCAGCAGTTTATCGATAGCTGCGGGCAACTTCCACGAGCAGTACTTC. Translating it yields CASSLSIAAGNFHEQYF.

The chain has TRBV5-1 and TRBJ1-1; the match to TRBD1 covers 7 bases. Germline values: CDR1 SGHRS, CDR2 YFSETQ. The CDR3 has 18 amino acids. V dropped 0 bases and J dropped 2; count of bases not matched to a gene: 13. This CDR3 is CASSLEGASRGSNTEAFF. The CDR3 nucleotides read TGCGCCAGCAGCTTGGAGGGGGCGAGCAGGGGGTCAAACACTGAAGCTTTCTTT.

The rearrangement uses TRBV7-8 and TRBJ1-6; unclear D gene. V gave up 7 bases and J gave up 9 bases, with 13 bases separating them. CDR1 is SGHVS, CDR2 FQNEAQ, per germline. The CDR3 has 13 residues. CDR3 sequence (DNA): TGTGCCAGCACCGAGGAGCTGTCTTCACCCCTCCACTTT. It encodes CASTEELSSPLHF.

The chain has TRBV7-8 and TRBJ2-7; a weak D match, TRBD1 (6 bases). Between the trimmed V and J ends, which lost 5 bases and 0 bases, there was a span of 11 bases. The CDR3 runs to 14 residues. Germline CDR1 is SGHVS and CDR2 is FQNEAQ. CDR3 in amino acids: CASSKGQSSYEQYF. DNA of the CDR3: TGTGCCAGCAGCAAAGGACAGAGCTCCTACGAGCAGTACTTC.

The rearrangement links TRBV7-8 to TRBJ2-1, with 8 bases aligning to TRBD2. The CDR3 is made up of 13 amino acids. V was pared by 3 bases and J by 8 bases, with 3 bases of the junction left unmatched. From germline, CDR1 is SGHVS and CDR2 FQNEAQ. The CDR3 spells CASSFGLADEQFF. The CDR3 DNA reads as TGTGCCAGCAGCTTCGGACTAGCCGATGAGCAGTTCTTC.

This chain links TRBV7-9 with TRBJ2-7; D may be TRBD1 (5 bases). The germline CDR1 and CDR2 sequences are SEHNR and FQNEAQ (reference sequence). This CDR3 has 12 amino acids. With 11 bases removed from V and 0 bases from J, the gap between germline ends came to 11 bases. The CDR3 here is CAGQKSSYEQYF. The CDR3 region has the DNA TGTGCCGGACAAAAGAGCTCCTACGAGCAGTACTTC.

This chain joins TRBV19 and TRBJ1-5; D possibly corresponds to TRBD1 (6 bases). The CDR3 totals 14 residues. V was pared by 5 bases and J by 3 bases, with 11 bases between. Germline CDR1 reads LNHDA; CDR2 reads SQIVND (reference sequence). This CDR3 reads CASSVQGDNQPQHF. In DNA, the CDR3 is TGTGCCAGTAGTGTACAGGGCGACAATCAGCCCCAGCATTTT.

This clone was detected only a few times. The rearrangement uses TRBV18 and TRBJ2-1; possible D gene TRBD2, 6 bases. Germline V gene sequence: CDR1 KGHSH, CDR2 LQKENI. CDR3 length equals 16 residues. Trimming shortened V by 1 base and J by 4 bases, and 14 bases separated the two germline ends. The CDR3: CASSPLILEGYNEQFF. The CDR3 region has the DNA TGTGCCAGCTCACCACTAATCTTGGAGGGTTACAATGAGCAGTTCTTC.

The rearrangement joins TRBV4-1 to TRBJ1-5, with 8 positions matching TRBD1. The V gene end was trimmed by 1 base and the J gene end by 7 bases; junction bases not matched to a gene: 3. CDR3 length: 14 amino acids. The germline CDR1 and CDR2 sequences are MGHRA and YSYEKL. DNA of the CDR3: TGCGCCAGCAGCCAAGGGGCAGGGGGCCAGCCCCAGCATTTT. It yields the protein CASSQGAGGQPQHF.

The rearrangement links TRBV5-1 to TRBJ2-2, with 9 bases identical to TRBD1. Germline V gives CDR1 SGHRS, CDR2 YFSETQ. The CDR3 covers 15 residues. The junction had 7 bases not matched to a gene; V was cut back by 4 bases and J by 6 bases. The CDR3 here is CASSPSGQGSGELFF. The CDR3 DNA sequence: TGCGCCAGCAGCCCGTCCGGACAGGGGTCCGGGGAGCTGTTTTTT.

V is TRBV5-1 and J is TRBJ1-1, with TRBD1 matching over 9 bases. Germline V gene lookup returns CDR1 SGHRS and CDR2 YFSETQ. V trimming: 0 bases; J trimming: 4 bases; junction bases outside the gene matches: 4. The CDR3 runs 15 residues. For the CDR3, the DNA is TGCGCCAGCAGCTTGGGGACAGGGGTCGGCACTGAAGCTTTCTTT. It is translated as CASSLGTGVGTEAFF.

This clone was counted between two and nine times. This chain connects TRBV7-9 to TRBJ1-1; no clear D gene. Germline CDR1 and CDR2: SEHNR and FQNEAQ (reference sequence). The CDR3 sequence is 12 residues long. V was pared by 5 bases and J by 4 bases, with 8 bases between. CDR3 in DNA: TGTGCCAGCAGCGTTATCGGCACTGAAGCTTTCTTT. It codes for CASSVIGTEAFF. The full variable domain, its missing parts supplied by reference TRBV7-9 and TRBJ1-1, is DTGVSQNPRHKITKRGQNVTFRCDPISEHNRLYWYRQTLGQGPEFLTYFQNEAQLEKSRLLSDRFSAERPKGSFSTLEIQRTEQGDSAMYLCASSVIGTEAFFGQGTRLTVV.

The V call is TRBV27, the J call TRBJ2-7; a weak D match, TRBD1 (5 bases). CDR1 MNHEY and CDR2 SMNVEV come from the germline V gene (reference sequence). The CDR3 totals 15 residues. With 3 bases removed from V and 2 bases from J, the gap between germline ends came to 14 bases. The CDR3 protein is CASSLGQGNAYEQYF. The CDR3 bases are TGTGCCAGCAGTTTGGGGCAGGGCAACGCCTACGAGCAGTACTTC.

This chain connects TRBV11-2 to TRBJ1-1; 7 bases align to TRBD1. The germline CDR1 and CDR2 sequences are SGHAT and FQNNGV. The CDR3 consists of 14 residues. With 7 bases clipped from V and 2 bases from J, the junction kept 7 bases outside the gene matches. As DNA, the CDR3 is TGTGCCAGCACCCAGGACAGGTTTAACACTGAAGCTTTCTTT. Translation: CASTQDRFNTEAFF.

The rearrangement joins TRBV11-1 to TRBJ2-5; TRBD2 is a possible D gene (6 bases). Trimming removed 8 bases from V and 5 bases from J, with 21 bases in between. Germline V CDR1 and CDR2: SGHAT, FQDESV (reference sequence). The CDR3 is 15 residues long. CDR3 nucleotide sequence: TGTGCCAGCGGCGACGGGGGTCCCTTCGGGGAGACCCAGTACTTC. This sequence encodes CASGDGGPFGETQYF.

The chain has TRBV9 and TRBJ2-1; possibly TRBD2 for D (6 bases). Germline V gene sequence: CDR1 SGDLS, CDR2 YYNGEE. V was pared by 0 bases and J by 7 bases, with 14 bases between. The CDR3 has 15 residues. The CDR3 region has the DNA TGTGCCAGCAGCGTAGAGGGACTTCCGGGAAATGAGCAGTTCTTC. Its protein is CASSVEGLPGNEQFF.

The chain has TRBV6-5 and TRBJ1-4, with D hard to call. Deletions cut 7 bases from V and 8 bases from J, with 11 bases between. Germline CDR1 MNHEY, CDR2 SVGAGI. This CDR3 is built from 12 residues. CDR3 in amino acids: CASKRGSEKLFF. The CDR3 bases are TGTGCCAGCAAGCGTGGAAGCGAAAAACTGTTTTTT.